This TCR beta chain was profiled in a study of blood T cells in healthy people across ages. Study-level results: Any changes in expanded clonotypes were possibly confounded, as donor CMV status remained unknown.

As regards this clonotype: The antigen remains unidentified.

The donors, all healthy, were Caucasians living in Russia, aged about 6 to 90. Primers used in a second PCR of about 6 to 11 cycles were a sample-barcoded 5' primer and a J-beta primer mix. TCRdb fed the 5' RACE reads into MiXCR, producing one record per CDR3 protein. The sample holds about 800,000 distinct CDR3 sequences, around 25% seen once. The CDR3 runs 16 residues. Trimming cost V 1 base and J 2 bases; bases outside gene matches: 5. Germline V gene lookup returns CDR1 LGHNA and CDR2 YSLEER. Another study also made use of these data, one on T cells of mothers and their children. That work states: A few mothers and their six children, all healthy Caucasians, donated. Related mother-child pairs shared slightly more overlap than unrelated pairs, but the difference was non-significant.

Sequencing was carried out using blood. This clonotype was sampled from a boy aged 5-17 years in good health. The chain combines TRBV4-3 with TRBJ2-7; TRBD2 aligns across 10 bases. In DNA form, the CDR3 reads TGCGCCAGCAGCCAAGTCAGCGGGAGGGGGGCCTACGAGCAGTACTTC. This gives the protein CASSQVSGRGAYEQYF.